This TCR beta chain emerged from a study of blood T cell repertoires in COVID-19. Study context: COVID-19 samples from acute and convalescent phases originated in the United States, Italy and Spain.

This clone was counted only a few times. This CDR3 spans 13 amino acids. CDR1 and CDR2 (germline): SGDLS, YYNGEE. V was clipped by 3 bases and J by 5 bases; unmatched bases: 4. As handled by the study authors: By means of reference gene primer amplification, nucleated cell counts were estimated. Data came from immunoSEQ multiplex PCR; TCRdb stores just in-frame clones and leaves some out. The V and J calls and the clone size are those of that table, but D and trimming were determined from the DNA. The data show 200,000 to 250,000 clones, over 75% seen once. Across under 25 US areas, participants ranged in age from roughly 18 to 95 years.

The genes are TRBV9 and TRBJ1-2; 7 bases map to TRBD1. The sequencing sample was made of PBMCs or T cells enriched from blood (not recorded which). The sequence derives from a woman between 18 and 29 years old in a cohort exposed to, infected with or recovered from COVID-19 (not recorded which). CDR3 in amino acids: CASSGQGDYGYTF. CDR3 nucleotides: TGTGCCAGCAGCGGACAGGGTGATTATGGCTACACCTTC. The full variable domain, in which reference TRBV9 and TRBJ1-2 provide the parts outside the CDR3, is DSGVTQTPKHLITATGQRVTLRCSPRSGDLSVYWYQQSLDQGLQFLIQYYNGEERAKGNILERFSAQQFPDLHSELNLSSLELGDSALYFCASSGQGDYGYTFGSGTRLTVV.